Shown below are 18 T cell receptor beta chains from a single sample sequenced in a study of T cells in women clearing cervical HPV infection. Profiled with immunoSEQ multiplex PCR; TCRdb holds only in-frame clones, not every one. The sample yields some 20,000 clones, of which the top ten take up approximately 15%. Input material: blood buffy coat. Receptor source: a woman aged 18-70 years with a cervical HPV16 infection that either progressed to CIN3+ or cleared (not recorded which).

Details on this clone: The read ends 3 residues before the CDR3 terminus; that terminus is restored from the germline J gene. The chain carries TRBV20-1 and TRBJ2-7, with 7 bases lining up with TRBD2. The CDR3 length is 17 residues. Losses at the gene ends were 1 base for V and 1 base for J; bases not matched to a gene: 13. Germline V gives CDR1 DFQATT, CDR2 SNEGSKA (reference sequence). This CDR3 reads CSARGGSGTFRSYEQYF. Partial CDR3 DNA: TGCAGTGCTAGAGGAGGGAGCGGGACCTTCAGGTCCTACGAG.

As for this clone: The sequence runs out 3 residues before the end of the CDR3; the remainder is reconstructed from the germline J gene. The chain uses TRBV28 and TRBJ1-1; 9 bases are a match to TRBD1. The CDR3 is 14 amino acids. V gave up 7 bases and J gave up 4 bases; unmatched junction bases: 7. CDR1 is MDHEN and CDR2 is SYDVKM in the germline V gene. CDR3 amino acids: CASNKGQGSTEAFF. The covered CDR3 bases are TGTGCCAGCAATAAAGGACAGGGGAGCACTGAA.

Measured by frequency, this clone is medium-sized (0.01 to 0.1%). The CDR3 end is not reached by the read, which stops 3 residues before it; the germline J gene fills it in. The rearrangement links TRBV5-6 to TRBJ2-5; TRBD2 aligns across 7 bases. The CDR3 extends over 13 amino acids. Trimming removed 4 bases from V and 5 bases from J; junction bases left unmatched: 5. CDR1 is SGHDT and CDR2 is YYEEEE in the germline V gene. This chain's CDR3 is CASSKAGIETQYF. The CDR3 bases that were read are TGTGCCAGCAGCAAAGCGGGAATTGAGACC.

Notes on this clone: The CDR3 is cut off 3 residues early in the read; its end comes from the germline J gene. The chain carries TRBV20-1 and TRBJ2-5; 11 bases agree with TRBD1. The V and J ends lost 0 bases and 4 bases, in that order; junction bases with no gene match: 4. Germline CDR1 and CDR2: DFQATT and SNEGSKA (reference sequence). CDR3 length: 15 amino acids. The CDR3 DNA, read in part, is TGCAGTGCTAGAGATCAGGGGACAGGGGGAGAGACC. Residues: CSARDQGTGGET. From start to end, the CDR3 is CSARDQGTGGETQYF.

As for this clone: Read data end 3 residues before the CDR3 end; the end is taken from the germline J gene. The V call is TRBV20-1, the J call TRBJ2-5, with 12 bases aligning to TRBD1. Germline V gives CDR1 DFQATT, CDR2 SNEGSKA (reference sequence). V gave up 4 bases and J gave up 6 bases; unmatched junction bases: 9. CDR3 length: 15 residues. The sequenced CDR3 bases are TGCAGTGCTAACAAGCCGGGACAGGGGGCGAAGACC. Protein product: CSANKPGQGAKT. The full CDR3 protein is CSANKPGQGAKTQYF.

For this clone: The read stops 3 residues short of the end of the CDR3; the missing end is completed from the germline J gene. The rearrangement joins TRBV5-6 to TRBJ1-1, with TRBD1 matching 8 bases. Per germline, CDR1 SGHDT and CDR2 YYEEEE. CDR3 length: 15 amino acids. J gave up 1 base and V 4 bases, and 6 bases lay outside the gene matches. The CDR3 bases that were read are TGTGCCAGCAGCCTCTGGACAGGGCAGAACACTGAA. Protein product: CASSLWTGQNTE. The full CDR3 protein is CASSLWTGQNTEAFF.

In regard to this clone: The read halts 3 residues ahead of the CDR3 end, with the missing end drawn from the germline J gene. The chain recombines TRBV20-1 with TRBJ2-5, with TRBD2 identical over 10 bases. The CDR3 is 15 amino acids. The germline CDR1 and CDR2 sequences are DFQATT and SNEGSKA (reference sequence). V lost 0 bases and J lost 4; bases outside the gene matches: 5. The CDR3 bases that were read are TGCAGTGCTAGAGATGAGCGGGAGGGCCGAGAGACC. This encodes CSARDEREGRET. The whole CDR3 region reads CSARDEREGRETQYF.

A word on this clone: With the read ending 3 residues before the CDR3 end, the germline J gene is used to fill in that end. The chain recombines TRBV19 with TRBJ2-7; D remains ambiguous. Germline CDR1 reads LNHDA; CDR2 reads SQIVND (reference sequence). V lost 3 bases to trimming and J lost 6 bases, with 12 bases between them. This CDR3 region has 13 residues. The DNA read from the CDR3 is TGTGCCAGTAGTATTAGTTCACAGACCGAG. This translates into CASSISSQTE. The whole CDR3 protein reads CASSISSQTEQYF.

With respect to this clone: The read comes to an end 3 residues before the CDR3 does, leaving the germline J gene to fill in the end. The V and J genes are TRBV10-3 and TRBJ2-5, with D perhaps matching TRBD2 (5 bases). Germline V gene data show CDR1 as ENHRY and CDR2 as SYGVKD. Trimming cost V 0 bases and J 2 bases, with 10 bases left between them. The CDR3 is made up of 15 amino acids. CDR3 region: CAISESTRGQETQYF. The CDR3 bases that were read are TGTGCCATCAGTGAGTCGACGCGCGGGCAAGAGACC.

With respect to this clone: The CDR3 is cut off 3 residues early in the read; its end comes from the germline J gene. The V and J genes are TRBV10-1 and TRBJ2-3; 11 nucleotides line up with TRBD2. The CDR3 extends over 15 amino acids. The J segment lost 2 bases and the V segment lost 7 bases, leaving 5 bases of the junction unmatched. CDR1 and CDR2 (germline): WNHNN, SYGVQD (reference sequence). Partial CDR3 DNA: TGCGCCAGCAACGGGACTAGCGGTTACACAGATACG. Translation gives CASNGTSGYTDT. The full-length CDR3 reads as CASNGTSGYTDTQYF.

In regard to this clone: The CDR3 goes on 3 residues after the read ends, and that part is filled in from the germline J gene. This chain uses TRBV9 with TRBJ2-4; TRBD2 matches at 9 bases. V was pared by 4 bases and J by 5 bases, with 4 bases of the junction left unmatched. Germline CDR1 reads SGDLS; CDR2 reads YYNGEE. This CDR3 region has 14 residues. CDR3 region: CASSPRTSENIQYF. CDR3 bases read: TGTGCCAGCAGCCCTAGGACTAGCGAAAACATT.

Points on this clone: The read finishes 3 residues shy of the CDR3 end, and the germline J gene is used to complete it. The chain carries TRBV20-1 and TRBJ2-3, with TRBD2 matching 8 bases. Germline CDR1 reads DFQATT; CDR2 reads SNEGSKA (reference sequence). V lost 7 bases and J lost 0; bases outside the gene matches: 18. This CDR3 contains 18 residues. The CDR3 reads CSVAEPSGRGASTDTQYF. The CDR3 bases that were read are TGCAGTGTTGCAGAACCCTCCGGGCGGGGGGCTAGCACAGATACG.

On this clone itself: The CDR3 end lies 3 residues beyond the end of the read and is filled in from the germline J gene. This chain joins TRBV7-9 and TRBJ1-4; D perhaps matches TRBD1 (5 bases). CDR1 is SEHNR and CDR2 is FQNEAQ in the germline V gene (reference sequence). The CDR3 runs 14 residues. V dropped 1 base and J dropped 4 bases, with 7 bases sitting between them. Partial CDR3 DNA: TGTGCCAGCAGCTTAGGACAGTTTAATGAAAAA. It specifies CASSLGQFNEK. The whole CDR3 protein is CASSLGQFNEKLFF.

Note on this clone: The read ends 3 residues before the CDR3 terminus; that terminus is restored from the germline J gene. The chain is built from TRBV5-1 and TRBJ2-2, with TRBD2 matching over 13 bases. Per germline, CDR1 SGHRS and CDR2 YFSETQ. Trimming cost V 2 bases and J 7 bases; bases outside gene matches: 11. This CDR3 contains 18 residues. The CDR3 bases that were read are TGCGCCAGCAGCTTTCCGGGACTAGCGGGAAAAGATAGCGGGGAG. Residues: CASSFPGLAGKDSGE. The complete CDR3 reads CASSFPGLAGKDSGELFF.

As for this clone: The CDR3 end falls 3 residues outside the read, so it is completed with the germline J gene. The chain employs TRBV7-3 and TRBJ2-1, with 13 nucleotides matching TRBD2. This CDR3 is 16 amino acids long. Germline V gene data show CDR1 as SGHTA and CDR2 as FQGTGA. V trimming: 5 bases; J trimming: 6 bases; junction bases outside the gene matches: 7. The CDR3: CASSRTGTSGINEQFF. The CDR3 bases that were read are TGTGCCAGCAGCCGTACCGGGACTAGCGGGATCAATGAG.

Notes on this clone: The CDR3 is cut off 3 residues early in the read; its end comes from the germline J gene. The rearrangement uses TRBV5-5 and TRBJ2-7; 9 bases are a match to TRBD1. With 4 bases clipped from V and 5 bases from J, the junction kept 7 bases outside the gene matches. The length of the CDR3 is 14 residues. Germline V CDR1 and CDR2: SGHKS, YYEKEE (reference sequence). CDR3 bases read: TGTGCCAGCAGCCTACAGGGGGCAAAAAACGAG. Translation: CASSLQGAKNE. The whole CDR3 sequence is CASSLQGAKNEQYF.

Of note for this clone: With the read ending 3 residues before the CDR3 end, the germline J gene is used to fill in that end. This chain joins TRBV5-1 and TRBJ2-7; 9 bases agree with TRBD2. Trimming at V came to 5 bases and at J to 2 bases, leaving 5 bases not matched to a gene. This CDR3 has 14 residues. Germline values: CDR1 SGHRS, CDR2 YFSETQ. Incomplete CDR3 DNA: TGCGCCAGCAGGGTTAGCGGGGGAGCCTACGAG. It specifies CASRVSGGAYE. The CDR3 reads in full as CASRVSGGAYEQYF. The full variable domain, in which reference TRBV5-1 and TRBJ2-7 provide the parts outside the CDR3, is KAGVTQTPRYLIKTRGQQVTLSCSPISGHRSVSWYQQTPGQGLQFLFEYFSETQRNKGNFPGRFSGRQFSNSRSEMNVSTLELGDSALYLCASRVSGGAYEQYFGPGTRLTVT.

About this clone itself: The sequenced fragment ends 3 residues before the CDR3 boundary, so the rest is inferred from the germline J gene. J is TRBJ2-7 and V is TRBV11-3; D remains ambiguous. Germline loops: CDR1 SGHNT, CDR2 YENEEA. The germline V and J ends were trimmed by 0 bases and 1 base, with 10 bases remaining between them. The CDR3 runs to 15 residues. Partial CDR3 DNA: TGTGCCAGCAGCTTAGATAACGTGCGTTCCTACGAG. Translating gives CASSLDNVRSYE. The full CDR3 reads CASSLDNVRSYEQYF.